This T cell receptor (beta chain) was documented in a study of control samples from healthy donors and cancer patients. In germline, CDR1 is MGHRA, CDR2 YSYEKL. CDR3 length: 15 residues. Trimming took off 0 bases at V and 9 bases at J, with 12 bases between the two ends. The method was immunoSEQ multiplex PCR; TCRdb's version includes in-frame clones alone and lacks a portion of them. The sample yields about 150,000 clones, approximately 90% seen once. The material sequenced was blood. This TCR came from a woman in her 30s in good health. This chain joins TRBV4-1 and TRBJ1-6; possible D gene TRBD1, 6 bases. CDR3 nucleotides: TGCGCCAGCAGCCAAGACCGGAGGGGGGCTTCACCCCTCCACTTT. Protein sequence: CASSQDRRGASPLHF.